The present T cell receptor beta chain was sequenced within a study of blood T cell repertoires in COVID-19. In the original workflow: For nucleated cells, counts were estimated from reference gene primer amplification. Clones were sequenced by immunoSEQ multiplex PCR, and TCRdb holds only the in-frame ones, with some missing. The V and J calls and clone size are taken from that table; D and trimming were inferred from the DNA. Of around 190,000 clones listed, approximately 91% are singletons. Trimming removed 3 bases from V and 3 bases from J; junction bases left unmatched: 1. The V gene's germline CDR1 is LGHDT and CDR2 YNNKEL (reference sequence). The CDR3 spans 13 residues. Recruited during active infection, patients (from Seattle) were subsequently followed longitudinally.

The chain employs TRBV3-1 (or the pseudogene TRBV3-2) and TRBJ2-7; 8 bases line up with TRBD1. The specimen was peripheral blood. The source is a man between 45 and 60 years old with COVID-19, enrolled during active disease. This chain's CDR3 is CASSHGQGYEQYF. For the CDR3, the DNA is TGTGCCAGCAGCCACGGACAGGGCTACGAGCAGTACTTC.